This T cell receptor beta chain originates from a study of control samples from healthy donors and cancer patients. Method: immunoSEQ multiplex PCR; TCRdb's copy keeps in-frame clones and lacks some. The sample lists roughly 400,000 clones, approximately 92% seen once, with over 5.5% in the top ten. Sequencing was done on a sample of PBMCs. The TCR originated in a middle-aged man with head and neck cancer.

The CDR3 reads CASSLDGMNTEAFF. The CDR3, as DNA: TGTGCCAGCAGCTTAGACGGGATGAACACTGAAGCTTTCTTT. The chain couples TRBV7-8 to TRBJ1-1; D ambiguous. The ends were cut back, 1 base at V and 0 bases at J, with 6 bases in the middle. CDR1 is SGHVS and CDR2 is FQNEAQ in the germline V gene. The CDR3 totals 14 residues. Using reference TRBV7-8 and TRBJ1-1 for the parts outside the CDR3, the full variable domain is GAGVSQSPRYKVAKRGQDVALRCDPISGHVSLFWYQQALGQGPEFLTYFQNEAQLDKSGLPSDRFFAERPEGSVSTLKIQRTQQEDSAVYLCASSLDGMNTEAFFGQGTRLTVV.